This T cell receptor beta chain derives from a study of OX40 agonist ivuxolimab in advanced cancers. Study findings and constraints: Antigens targeted by the expanded peripheral T cells were not determined. Among the lowest peripheral clonal expansion occurred in 0.1-3.0 mg/kg partial responders. Clonal expansion from baseline to week 6 occurred in both CD4+ and CD8+ T cells.

Comment on this clone: Its antigen is undetermined.

Produced via immunoSEQ multiplex PCR; TCRdb's table is partial and in-frame only. The sample has just under 80,000 clones, 70% to 90% seen once; the top ten hold under 0.4%. CDR3 length equals 17 residues. Germline CDR1 reads SEHNR; CDR2 reads FQNEAQ (reference sequence). With V trimmed by 5 bases and J by 0 bases, 11 bases remained unmatched. The TCR comes from an adult with an advanced solid tumor such as melanoma, head and neck, liver or kidney cancer. The rearrangement links TRBV7-9 to TRBJ1-2; TRBD1 agrees at 8 bases. This sample comprised CD4+ or CD8+ T cells sorted from blood, obtained in a trial of the OX40 agonist ivuxolimab. CDR3 loop: CASSAPGQAKANYGYTF. The CDR3, as DNA: TGTGCCAGCAGCGCCCCGGGACAGGCAAAAGCTAACTATGGCTACACCTTC.